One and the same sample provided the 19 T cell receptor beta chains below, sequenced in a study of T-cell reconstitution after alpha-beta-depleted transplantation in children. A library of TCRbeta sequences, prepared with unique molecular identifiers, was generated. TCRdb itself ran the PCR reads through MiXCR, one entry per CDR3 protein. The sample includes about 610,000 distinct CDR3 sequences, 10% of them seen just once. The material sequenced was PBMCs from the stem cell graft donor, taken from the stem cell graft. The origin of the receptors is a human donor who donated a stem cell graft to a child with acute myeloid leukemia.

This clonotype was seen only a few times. The CDR3 loop reads CASQRDMGYTF. The DNA of the CDR3 is TGTGCCAGCCAGAGGGACATGGGCTACACCTTC. The chain uses TRBV7-9 and TRBJ1-2; TRBD1 is a possible D gene (6 bases). V lost 8 bases and J lost 8, with 12 bases in between. The CDR3 extends over 11 amino acids. Germline assignment: CDR1 SEHNR and CDR2 FQNEAQ (reference sequence).

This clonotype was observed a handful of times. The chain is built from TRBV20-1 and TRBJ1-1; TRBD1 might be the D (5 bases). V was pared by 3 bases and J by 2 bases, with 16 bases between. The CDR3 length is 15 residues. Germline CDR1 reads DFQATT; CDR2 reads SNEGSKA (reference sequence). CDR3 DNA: TGCAGTGCTAGTAATCCCACAGGCGGAAACACTGAAGCTTTCTTT. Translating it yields CSASNPTGGNTEAFF.

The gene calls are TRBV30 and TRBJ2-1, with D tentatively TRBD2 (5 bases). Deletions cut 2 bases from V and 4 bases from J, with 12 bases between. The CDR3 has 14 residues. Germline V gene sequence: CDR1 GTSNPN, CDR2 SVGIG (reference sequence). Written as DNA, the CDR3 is TGTGCCTGGAGTCCGTCTAGCCTGTACAATGAGCAGTTCTTC. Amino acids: CAWSPSSLYNEQFF.

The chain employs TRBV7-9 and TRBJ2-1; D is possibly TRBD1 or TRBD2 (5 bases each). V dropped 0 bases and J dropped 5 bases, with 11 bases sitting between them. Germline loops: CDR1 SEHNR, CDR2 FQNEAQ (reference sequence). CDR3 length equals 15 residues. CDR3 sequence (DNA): TGTGCCAGCAGCTTAGCGGGGGAAAAAAACAATGAGCAGTTCTTC. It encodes CASSLAGEKNNEQFF.

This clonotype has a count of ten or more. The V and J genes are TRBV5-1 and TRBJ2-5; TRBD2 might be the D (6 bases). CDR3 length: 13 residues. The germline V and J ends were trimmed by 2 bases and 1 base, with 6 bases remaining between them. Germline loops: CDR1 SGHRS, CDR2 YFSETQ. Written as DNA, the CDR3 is TGCGCCAGCAGCTTCGGGGGCCAAGAGACCCAGTACTTC. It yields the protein CASSFGGQETQYF.

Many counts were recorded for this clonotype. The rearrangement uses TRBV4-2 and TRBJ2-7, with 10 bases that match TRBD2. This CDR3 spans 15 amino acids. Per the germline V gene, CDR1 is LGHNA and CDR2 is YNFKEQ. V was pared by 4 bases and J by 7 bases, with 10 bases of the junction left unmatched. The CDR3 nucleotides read TGTGCCAGCAGCCTGTTAGCGGGAGGAGGGCGTGAGCAGTACTTC. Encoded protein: CASSLLAGGGREQYF.

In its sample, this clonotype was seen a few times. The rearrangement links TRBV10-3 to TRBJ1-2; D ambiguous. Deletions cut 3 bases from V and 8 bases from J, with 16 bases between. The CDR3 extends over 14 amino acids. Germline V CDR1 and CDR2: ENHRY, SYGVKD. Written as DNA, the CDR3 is TGTGCCATCAGTGATCATACAGCTCTATACGGCTACACCTTC. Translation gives CAISDHTALYGYTF.

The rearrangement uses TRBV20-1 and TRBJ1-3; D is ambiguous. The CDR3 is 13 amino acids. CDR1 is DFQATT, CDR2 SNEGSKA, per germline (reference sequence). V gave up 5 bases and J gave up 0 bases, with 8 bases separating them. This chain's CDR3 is CSAHRDSGNTIYF. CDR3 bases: TGCAGTGCTCATCGAGACTCTGGAAACACCATATATTTT.

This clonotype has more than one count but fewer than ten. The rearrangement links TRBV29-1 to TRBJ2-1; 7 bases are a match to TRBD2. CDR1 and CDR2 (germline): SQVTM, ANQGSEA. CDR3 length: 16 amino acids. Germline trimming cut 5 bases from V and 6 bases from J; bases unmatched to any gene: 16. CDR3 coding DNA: TGCAGCGTTCGTCCCTTTGGCGGGAGTGCCGGCAATGAGCAGTTCTTC. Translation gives CSVRPFGGSAGNEQFF.

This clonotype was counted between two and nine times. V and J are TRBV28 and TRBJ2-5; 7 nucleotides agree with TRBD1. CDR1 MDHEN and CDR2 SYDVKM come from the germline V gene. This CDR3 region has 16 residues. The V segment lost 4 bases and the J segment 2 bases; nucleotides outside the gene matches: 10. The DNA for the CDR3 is TGTGCCAGCAGTTCCTTACTCGGCAGGGGGCAAGAGACCCAGTACTTC. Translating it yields CASSSLLGRGQETQYF. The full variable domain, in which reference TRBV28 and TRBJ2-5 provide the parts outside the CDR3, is DVKVTQSSRYLVKRTGEKVFLECVQDMDHENMFWYRQDPGLGLRLIYFSYDVKMKEKGDIPEGYSVSREKKERFSLILESASTNQTSMYLCASSSLLGRGQETQYFGPGTRLLVL.

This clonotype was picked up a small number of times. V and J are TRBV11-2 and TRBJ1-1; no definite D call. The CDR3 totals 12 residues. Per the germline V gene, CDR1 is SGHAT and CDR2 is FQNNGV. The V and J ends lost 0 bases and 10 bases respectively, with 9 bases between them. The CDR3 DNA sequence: TGTGCCAGCAGCTTAGAAGCCCTTCGAGCTTTCTTT. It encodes CASSLEALRAFF.

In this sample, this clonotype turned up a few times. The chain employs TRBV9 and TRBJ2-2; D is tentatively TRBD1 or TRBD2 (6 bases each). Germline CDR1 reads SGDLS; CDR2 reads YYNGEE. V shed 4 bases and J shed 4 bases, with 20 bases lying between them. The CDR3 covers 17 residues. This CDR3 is CASSLPSGGPGTGELFF. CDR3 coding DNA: TGTGCCAGCAGCCTGCCATCTGGGGGGCCGGGCACCGGGGAGCTGTTTTTT.

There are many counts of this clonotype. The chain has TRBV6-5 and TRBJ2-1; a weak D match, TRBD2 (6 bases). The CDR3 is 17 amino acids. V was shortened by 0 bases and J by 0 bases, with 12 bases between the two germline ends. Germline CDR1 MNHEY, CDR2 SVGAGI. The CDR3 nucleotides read TGTGCCAGCAGTTACTCTGGCGGGGCTAGCTCCTACAATGAGCAGTTCTTC. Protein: CASSYSGGASSYNEQFF.

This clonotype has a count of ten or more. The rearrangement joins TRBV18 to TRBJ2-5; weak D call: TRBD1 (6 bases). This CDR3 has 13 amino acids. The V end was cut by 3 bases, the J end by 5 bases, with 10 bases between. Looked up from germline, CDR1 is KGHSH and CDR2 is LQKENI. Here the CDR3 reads CASSPLQGETQYF. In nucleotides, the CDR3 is TGTGCCAGCTCACCCCTCCAGGGGGAGACCCAGTACTTC.

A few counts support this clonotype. The CDR3 is CSARKREINNEQFF. The DNA for the CDR3 is TGCAGTGCTCGGAAGCGGGAGATTAACAATGAGCAGTTCTTC. The chain combines TRBV20-1 with TRBJ2-1; 8 nucleotides line up with TRBD2. CDR3 length: 14 residues. V shed 5 bases and J 5 bases; nucleotides not matched to a gene: 8. Germline V gene data show CDR1 as DFQATT and CDR2 as SNEGSKA (reference sequence).

CDR3 in DNA: TGCAGTGAAACTAGCGGGAGGTTCAATGAGCAGTTCTTC. It specifies CSETSGRFNEQFF. The chain recombines TRBV20-1 with TRBJ2-1, with 12 nucleotides matching TRBD2. Germline V gene sequence: CDR1 DFQATT, CDR2 SNEGSKA (reference sequence). The trim removed 7 bases at V and 6 bases at J, leaving 4 bases unmatched. The CDR3 is 13 amino acids.

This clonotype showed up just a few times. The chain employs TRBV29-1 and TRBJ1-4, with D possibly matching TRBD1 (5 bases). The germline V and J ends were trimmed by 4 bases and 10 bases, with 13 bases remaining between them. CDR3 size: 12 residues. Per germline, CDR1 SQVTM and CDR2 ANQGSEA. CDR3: CSVAEVQGKLFF. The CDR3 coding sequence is TGCAGCGTTGCAGAGGTTCAGGGAAAACTGTTTTTT.

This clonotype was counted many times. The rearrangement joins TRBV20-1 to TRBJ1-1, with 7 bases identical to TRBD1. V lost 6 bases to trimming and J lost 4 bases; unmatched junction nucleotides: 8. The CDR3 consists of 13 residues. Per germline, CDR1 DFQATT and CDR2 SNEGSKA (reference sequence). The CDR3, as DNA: TGCAGTGCCCGGACAGGCGGGAGCACTGAAGCTTTCTTT. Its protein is CSARTGGSTEAFF.

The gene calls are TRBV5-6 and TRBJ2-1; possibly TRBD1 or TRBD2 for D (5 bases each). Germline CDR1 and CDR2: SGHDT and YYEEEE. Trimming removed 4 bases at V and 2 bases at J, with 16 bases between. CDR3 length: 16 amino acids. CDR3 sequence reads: CASSRGTKGPYNEQFF. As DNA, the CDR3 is TGTGCCAGCAGCCGTGGGACCAAAGGCCCCTACAATGAGCAGTTCTTC.